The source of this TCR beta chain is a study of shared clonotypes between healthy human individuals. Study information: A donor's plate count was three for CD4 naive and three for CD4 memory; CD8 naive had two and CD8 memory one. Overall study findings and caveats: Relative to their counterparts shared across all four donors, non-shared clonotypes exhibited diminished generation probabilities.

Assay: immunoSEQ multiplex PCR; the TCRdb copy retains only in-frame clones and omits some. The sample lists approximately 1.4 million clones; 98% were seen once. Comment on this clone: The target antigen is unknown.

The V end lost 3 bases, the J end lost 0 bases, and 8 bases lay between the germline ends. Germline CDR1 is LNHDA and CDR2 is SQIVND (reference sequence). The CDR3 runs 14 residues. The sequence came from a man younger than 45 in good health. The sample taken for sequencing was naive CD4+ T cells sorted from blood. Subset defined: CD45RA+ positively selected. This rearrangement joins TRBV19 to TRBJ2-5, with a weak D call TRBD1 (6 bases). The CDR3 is CASSMRGNQETQYF. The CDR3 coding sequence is TGTGCCAGTAGTATGAGGGGGAACCAAGAGACCCAGTACTTC.